This T cell receptor beta chain is from a study of T cells in Graves' hyperthyroidism and ophthalmopathy. Orbital computed tomography, thyroid ultrasound, serum thyroxine and TRAb, and clinical symptoms together informed the diagnoses. Notes on the study in general: Most thyroid clonotypes that were expanded above 0.001 also turned up in blood. A model using 13 V-J features told ophthalmopathy apart from stable hyperthyroidism.

Researchers took RNA transcripts and amplified the TCR beta CDR3 regions from them. HTBI primers drove first-round RT-PCR of the TCR CDR3. TCRdb independently ran MiXCR on the multiplex PCR reads; one entry per CDR3 protein. The repertoire has roughly 500,000 distinct CDR3 sequences, roughly 25% of them found once; the top ten carry 11%. With 5 bases removed from V and 2 bases from J, the gap between germline ends came to 21 bases. CDR1 SGHVS and CDR2 FQNEAQ come from the germline V gene. This CDR3 is built from 17 residues. This clonotype has at least ten counts. Its target is not known. The V and J genes are TRBV7-8 and TRBJ1-2; D is unresolved. Sequencing was performed on blood. This receptor was taken from a woman aged 30 to 39 with Graves' ophthalmopathy. CDR3 in amino acids: CASSAARFVLLNYGYTF. CDR3 nucleotides: TGTGCCAGCAGCGCGGCGCGATTTGTTTTACTGAACTATGGCTACACCTTC.